What follows are 16 T cell receptor beta chains derived from one specimen sequenced in a study of T cell changes during pregnancy in multiple sclerosis. TCRdb's table, derived via immunoSEQ multiplex PCR, lists solely in-frame clones and lacks some. Counted here are just over 30,000 clones, about 91% occurring once; the ten biggest clones make up over 5%. Sequenced here: CD8+ T cells from peripheral blood mononuclear cells, sampled in the second trimester of pregnancy. The receptors originated from a female donor with multiple sclerosis, enrolled in a pregnancy study.

The gene calls are TRBV12-5 and TRBJ1-1; D might be TRBD1 (6 bases). The CDR3 is 15 residues long. The germline V gene has CDR1 LGHNT and CDR2 FRNRAP. Trimming pared 1 base from V and 1 base from J, leaving 10 bases between. CDR3 region: CASGLGGQPNTEAFF. The CDR3 bases are TGTGCTAGTGGTTTGGGAGGACAGCCGAACACTGAAGCTTTCTTT.

This CDR3 is CASSQDRSGSYEQYF. DNA for the CDR3: TGCGCCAGCAGCCAAGACCGGAGCGGCTCCTACGAGCAGTACTTC. This chain connects TRBV4-3 to TRBJ2-7, with a weak D call TRBD2 (5 bases). The germline V and J ends were trimmed by 0 bases and 0 bases, with 9 bases remaining between them. Germline V gives CDR1 LGHNA, CDR2 YSLEER. The CDR3 has 15 residues.

The CDR3 DNA reads as TGTGCCAGCAGCCAAGGTCAGACACATGGCTACACCTTC. Its protein is CASSQGQTHGYTF. This chain joins TRBV14 and TRBJ1-2; D is undetermined. CDR3 size: 13 residues. V lost 1 base and J lost 6, with 9 bases in between. The germline V gene encodes CDR1 SGHDN and CDR2 FVKESK. The full variable domain, completed using reference TRBV14 and TRBJ1-2, is EAGVTQFPSHSVIEKGQTVTLRCDPISGHDNLYWYRRVMGKEIKFLLHFVKESKQDESGMPNNRFLAERTGGTYSTLKVQPAELEDSGVYFCASSQGQTHGYTFGSGTRLTVV.

The chain recombines TRBV29-1 with TRBJ2-1, with D maybe TRBD2 (5 bases). The V and J ends lost 0 bases and 0 bases respectively, with 9 bases between them. Germline loops: CDR1 SQVTM, CDR2 ANQGSEA. CDR3 length: 15 amino acids. The CDR3 reads CSVEERAHSYNEQFF. The CDR3 region has the DNA TGCAGCGTTGAAGAGCGGGCCCACTCCTACAATGAGCAGTTCTTC.

This clone was seen once. The chain employs TRBV6-5 and TRBJ1-1; D may be TRBD1 (6 bases). CDR1 is MNHEY and CDR2 is SVGAGI in the germline V gene. This CDR3 is built from 12 residues. Trimming left V 6 bases short and J 3 bases short, with 8 bases between. In nucleotides, the CDR3 is TGTGCCAGCAGGGCAGGGGACACTGAAGCTTTCTTT. It codes for CASRAGDTEAFF.

The chain links TRBV5-8 to TRBJ2-1; the match to TRBD2 covers 11 bases. This CDR3 region has 15 residues. With V trimmed by 2 bases and J by 5 bases, 3 bases remained unmatched. Germline V lookup: CDR1 SGHTS, CDR2 YDEGEE. DNA of the CDR3: TGTGCCAGCAGCTTTGGGACTAGCGGTAACAATGAGCAGTTCTTC. This codes for CASSFGTSGNNEQFF.

The chain has TRBV5-8 and TRBJ1-2; maybe TRBD1 (5 bases). Germline V gene lookup returns CDR1 SGHTS and CDR2 YDEGEE. With 3 bases removed from V and 4 bases from J, the gap between germline ends came to 16 bases. This CDR3 is 15 amino acids long. The CDR3 loop is CASSWGSSPFYGYTF. The CDR3 DNA follows: TGTGCCAGCAGCTGGGGCTCCTCCCCTTTCTATGGCTACACCTTC.

The chain carries TRBV27 and TRBJ2-1; D is perhaps TRBD2 (5 bases). Germline CDR1 MNHEY, CDR2 SMNVEV (reference sequence). The CDR3 spans 15 residues. V shed 5 bases and J shed 9 bases, with 20 bases lying between them. CDR3: CASSDTADGRGEQFF. In DNA form, the CDR3 reads TGTGCCAGCAGTGATACCGCGGACGGACGGGGTGAGCAGTTCTTC.

The chain carries TRBV7-9 and TRBJ2-1, with no clear D. V gave up 3 bases and J gave up 8 bases, with 5 bases separating them. CDR1 and CDR2 from the germline V gene are SEHNR and FQNEAQ (reference sequence). The CDR3 runs 11 residues. This CDR3 is CASSFTYEQFF. As DNA, the CDR3 is TGTGCCAGCAGCTTCACTTATGAGCAGTTCTTC.

V gene TRBV15 combines with J gene TRBJ2-3; D may be TRBD1 (6 bases). The CDR3 loop spans 15 amino acids. V lost 0 bases to trimming and J lost 0 bases, with 7 bases between them. Germline V lookup: CDR1 LNHNV, CDR2 YYDKDF (reference sequence). Written as DNA, the CDR3 is TGTGCCACCAGCAGAGATCAGGGGAGCACAGATACGCAGTATTTT. Its protein is CATSRDQGSTDTQYF. Full variable domain (outside the CDR3, taken from reference TRBV15 and TRBJ2-3): DAMVIQNPRYQVTQFGKPVTLSCSQTLNHNVMYWYQQKSSQAPKLLFHYYDKDFNNEADTPDNFQSRRPNTSFCFLDIRSPGLGDTAMYLCATSRDQGSTDTQYFGPGTRLTVL.

The V gene is TRBV7-2, the J gene TRBJ2-1; 7 bases agree with TRBD2. V gave up 1 base and J gave up 8 bases; unmatched junction bases: 8. Germline CDR1 reads SGHTA; CDR2 reads FQGNSA. The CDR3 spans 15 residues. The CDR3 here is CASSLVVLATDEQFF. Here the CDR3 DNA reads TGTGCCAGCAGCTTAGTGGTACTAGCGACCGATGAGCAGTTCTTC.

J is TRBJ1-3 and V is TRBV27; D is uncertain. V was pared by 6 bases and J by 0 bases, with 6 bases between. This CDR3 is 13 amino acids long. Per the germline V gene, CDR1 is MNHEY and CDR2 is SMNVEV (reference sequence). CDR3 loop: CASSLSSGNTIYF. The CDR3, as DNA: TGTGCCAGCAGCCTTTCCTCTGGAAACACCATATATTTT.

This clone came up a few times. This chain joins TRBV2 and TRBJ1-4; possibly TRBD1 for D (5 bases). The length of the CDR3 is 12 residues. CDR1 and CDR2 (germline): SNHLY, FYNNEI. V gave up 11 bases and J gave up 6 bases, with 13 bases separating them. DNA of the CDR3: TGTGCCTCATTGGGGCTGGATGAAAAACTGTTTTTT. Protein: CASLGLDEKLFF.

This chain connects TRBV7-9 to TRBJ1-5, with D maybe TRBD1 (6 bases). Per germline, CDR1 SEHNR and CDR2 FQNEAQ (reference sequence). Trimming left V 2 bases short and J 6 bases short, with 14 bases between. The CDR3 is made up of 15 amino acids. This CDR3 reads CASSLTGLGSQPQHF. Here the CDR3 DNA reads TGTGCCAGCAGCTTAACAGGGTTGGGGAGTCAGCCCCAGCATTTT.

The chain employs TRBV7-9 and TRBJ1-1; weak D call: TRBD1 (6 bases). The V gene lost 5 bases and the J gene lost 1 base, with 11 bases spanning the gap. This CDR3 has 14 residues. Germline values: CDR1 SEHNR, CDR2 FQNEAQ (reference sequence). The CDR3 nucleotides read TGTGCCAGCAGCGCCTACAGGGAGAACACTGAAGCTTTCTTT. The encoded protein is CASSAYRENTEAFF.

This rearrangement joins TRBV27 to TRBJ1-5, with D perhaps matching TRBD1 (5 bases). The CDR3 is made up of 15 amino acids. V lost 5 bases and J 2 bases, leaving 13 bases between the germline ends. Looked up from germline, CDR1 is MNHEY and CDR2 is SMNVEV (reference sequence). The CDR3 is CASSTDSDGNQPQHF. CDR3 bases: TGTGCCAGCAGTACCGACAGTGATGGCAATCAGCCCCAGCATTTT.